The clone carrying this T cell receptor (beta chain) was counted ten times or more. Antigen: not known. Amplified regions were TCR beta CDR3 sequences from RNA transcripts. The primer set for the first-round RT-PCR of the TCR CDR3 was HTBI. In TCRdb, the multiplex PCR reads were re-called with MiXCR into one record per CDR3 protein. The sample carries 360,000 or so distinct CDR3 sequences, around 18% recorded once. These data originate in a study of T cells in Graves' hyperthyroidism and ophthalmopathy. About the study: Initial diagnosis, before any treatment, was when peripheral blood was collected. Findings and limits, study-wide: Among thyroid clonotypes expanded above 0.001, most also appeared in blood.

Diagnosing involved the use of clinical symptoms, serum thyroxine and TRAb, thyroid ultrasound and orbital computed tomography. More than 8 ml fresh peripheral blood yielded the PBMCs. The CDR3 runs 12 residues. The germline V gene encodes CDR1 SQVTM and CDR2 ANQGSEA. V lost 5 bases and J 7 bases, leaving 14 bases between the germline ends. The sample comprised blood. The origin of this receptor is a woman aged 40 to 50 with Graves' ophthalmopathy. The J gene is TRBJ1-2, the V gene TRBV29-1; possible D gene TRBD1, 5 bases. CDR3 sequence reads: CSVPGPAGGYTF. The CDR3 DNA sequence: TGCAGCGTTCCGGGACCGGCGGGTGGCTACACCTTC.